This T cell receptor beta chain was found in a study of cytomegalovirus exposure and HLA in healthy donors. At the level of the study: The 120 validation repertoires matched the roughly 700 first-cohort repertoires in platform, a later analysis reported.

A note on this clone: Its antigen is currently unknown.

Libraries were prepared by immunoSEQ multiplex PCR; TCRdb keeps only in-frame clonotypes and omits some of them. The sample records about 160,000 clones, approximately 89% being singletons. CDR3 length: 13 residues. CDR1 and CDR2 (germline): MDHEN, SYDVKM. With 8 bases removed from V and 6 bases from J, the gap between germline ends came to 17 bases. Overall study findings and caveats: Later, an analysis found that TCR clusters from the first cohort tended to co-occur in the 90 to 150 validation repertoires. The CMV antigen specificity of a few CMV-associated chains was confirmed through in vitro analysis. Rare TCR sequences predominated, though certain public TCRs were found in many donors.

The receptor was isolated from a woman aged 18-29 years in good health and CMV-seropositive. Sequencing was performed on PBMCs. The V gene is TRBV28, the J gene TRBJ2-7, with a possible D match to TRBD2 (5 bases). CDR3 amino acids: CASGTSGLGEQYF. CDR3 nucleotides: TGTGCCAGCGGAACGAGCGGCCTTGGCGAGCAGTACTTC.